A single sample is the source of the 6 T cell receptor beta chains below, sequenced in a study of molecular identifiers for immune sequencing clone quantification. TCRdb reprocessed the PCR reads via MiXCR and lists one record per CDR3 protein. The repertoire holds approximately 100,000 distinct CDR3 sequences, with 36% as singletons. Sequencing was carried out using naive CD8+ T cells from blood, with Jurkat cell RNA spiked in. Described subset: FACS-sorted CD8+CD4-CCR7+CD45RA+ naive T cells. These receptors all come from a human donor in good health. Some libraries in this study had Jurkat cell RNA spiked in.

In its sample, this clonotype was seen many times. The J gene is TRBJ2-5, the V gene TRBV7-6; unclear D gene. The V and J ends lost 5 bases and 7 bases respectively, with 14 bases between them. The CDR3 extends over 13 amino acids. Per germline, CDR1 SGHVS and CDR2 FNYEAQ. The CDR3 is CASSLKVIGTQYF. The DNA of the CDR3 is TGTGCCAGCAGCCTAAAGGTCATCGGGACCCAGTACTTC.

In its sample, this clonotype was seen a few times. The gene calls are TRBV21-1 and TRBJ2-7. TRBV21-1 is a recognized pseudogene. This CDR3 has 11 amino acids. In DNA form, the CDR3 reads TGTGCCAGCAAAGATGTCGGGGAGCAGTACTTC. Protein sequence: CASKDVGEQYF.

This clonotype has at least ten counts. This sequence joins TRBV29-1 and TRBJ1-1, with D hard to call. CDR1 SQVTM and CDR2 ANQGSEA come from the germline V gene. This CDR3 has 13 residues. V was clipped by 4 bases and J by 0 bases, with 9 bases between them. CDR3 in DNA: TGCAGCGTTGGCTTTCAGCTGAACACTGAAGCTTTCTTT. The encoded protein is CSVGFQLNTEAFF.

This clonotype was seen only a few times. V and J are TRBV6-5 and TRBJ1-5, with TRBD1 matching 7 bases. Germline values: CDR1 MNHEY, CDR2 SVGAGI. Trimming removed 6 bases from V and 0 bases from J; junction bases left unmatched: 5. CDR3 length equals 15 residues. The CDR3, as DNA: TGTGCCAGCAGGCCCGGGACAGCTAGCAATCAGCCCCAGCATTTT. Its translation: CASRPGTASNQPQHF.

The chain uses TRBV4-3 and TRBJ2-1; 13 nucleotides align to TRBD2. With V trimmed by 0 bases and J by 8 bases, 16 bases remained unmatched. The CDR3 runs 20 residues. CDR1 and CDR2 (germline): LGHNA, YSLEER. CDR3 sequence reads: CASSQENSIGLAGDWDEQFF. CDR3 DNA sequence: TGCGCCAGCAGCCAAGAAAATTCGATCGGACTAGCGGGAGATTGGGATGAGCAGTTCTTC.

About this clonotype: At one end, the junction sequence differs from germline, possibly due to a read error. V is TRBV28 and J is TRBJ1-5; D is undetermined. The CDR3 contains 13 residues. Germline CDR1 is MDHEN and CDR2 is SYDVKM. The CDR3 sequence is CSSSLEFAQPQHF. CDR3 bases: TGTTCCAGCAGTTTGGAGTTTGCGCAGCCCCAGCATTTT.